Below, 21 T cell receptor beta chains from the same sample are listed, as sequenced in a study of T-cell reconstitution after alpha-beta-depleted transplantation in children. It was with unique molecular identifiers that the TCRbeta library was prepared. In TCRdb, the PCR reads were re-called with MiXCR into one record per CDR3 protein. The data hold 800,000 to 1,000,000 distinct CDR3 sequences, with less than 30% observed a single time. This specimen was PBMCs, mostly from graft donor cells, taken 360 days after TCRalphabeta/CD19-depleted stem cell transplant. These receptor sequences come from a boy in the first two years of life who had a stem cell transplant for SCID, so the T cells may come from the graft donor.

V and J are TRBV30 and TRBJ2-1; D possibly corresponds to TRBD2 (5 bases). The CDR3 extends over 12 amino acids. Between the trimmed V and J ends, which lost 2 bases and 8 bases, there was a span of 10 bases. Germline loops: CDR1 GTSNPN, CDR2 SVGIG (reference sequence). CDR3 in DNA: TGTGCCTGGAGTCGGGGAGTCGATGAGCAGTTCTTC. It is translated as CAWSRGVDEQFF.

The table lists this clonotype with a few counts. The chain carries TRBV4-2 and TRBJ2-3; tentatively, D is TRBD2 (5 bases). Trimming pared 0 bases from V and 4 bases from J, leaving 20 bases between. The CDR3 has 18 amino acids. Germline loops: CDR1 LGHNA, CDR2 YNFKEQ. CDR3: CASSQDRVALAGADTQYF. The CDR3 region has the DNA TGTGCCAGCAGCCAAGATCGGGTTGCGCTAGCAGGCGCAGATACGCAGTATTTT.

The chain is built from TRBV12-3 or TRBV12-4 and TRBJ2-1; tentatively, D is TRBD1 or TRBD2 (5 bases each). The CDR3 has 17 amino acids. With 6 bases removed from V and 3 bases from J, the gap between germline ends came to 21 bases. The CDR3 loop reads CASSNALGTELYNEQFF. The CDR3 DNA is TGTGCCAGCAGCAACGCCCTCGGGACGGAGCTCTACAATGAGCAGTTCTTC.

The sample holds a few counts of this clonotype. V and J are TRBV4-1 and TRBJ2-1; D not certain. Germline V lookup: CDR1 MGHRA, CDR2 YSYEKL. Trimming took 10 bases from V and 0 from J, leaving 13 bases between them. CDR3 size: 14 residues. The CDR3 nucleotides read TGCGCCACCGCGTGGGCGAGCTCCTACAATGAGCAGTTCTTC. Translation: CATAWASSYNEQFF.

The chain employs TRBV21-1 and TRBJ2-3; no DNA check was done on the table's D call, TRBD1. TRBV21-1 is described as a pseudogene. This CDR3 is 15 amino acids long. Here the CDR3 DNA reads TGTGCCAGCAGCAAAGACGACAGGGGGCCGGATACGCAGTATTTT. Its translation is CASSKDDRGPDTQYF.

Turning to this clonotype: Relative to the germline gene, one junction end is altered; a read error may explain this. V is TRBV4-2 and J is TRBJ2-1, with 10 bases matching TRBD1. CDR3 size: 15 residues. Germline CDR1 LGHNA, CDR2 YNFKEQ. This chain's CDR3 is CASSPMGTGDNEEFF. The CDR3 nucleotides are TGTGCCAGCAGCCCGATGGGGACAGGGGACAATGAGGAGTTCTTC.

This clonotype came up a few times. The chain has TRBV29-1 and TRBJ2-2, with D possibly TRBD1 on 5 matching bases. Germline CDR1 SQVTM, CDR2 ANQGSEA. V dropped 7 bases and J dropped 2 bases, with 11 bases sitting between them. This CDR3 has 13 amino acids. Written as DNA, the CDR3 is TGCAGCGCCCGAGACAGAAACACCGGGGAGCTGTTTTTT. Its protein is CSARDRNTGELFF.

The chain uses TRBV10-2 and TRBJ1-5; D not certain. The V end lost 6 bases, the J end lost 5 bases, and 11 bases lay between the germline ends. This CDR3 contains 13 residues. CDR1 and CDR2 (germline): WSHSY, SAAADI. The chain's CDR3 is CASRGLGDQPQHF. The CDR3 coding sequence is TGCGCCAGCAGAGGGCTGGGAGATCAGCCCCAGCATTTT.

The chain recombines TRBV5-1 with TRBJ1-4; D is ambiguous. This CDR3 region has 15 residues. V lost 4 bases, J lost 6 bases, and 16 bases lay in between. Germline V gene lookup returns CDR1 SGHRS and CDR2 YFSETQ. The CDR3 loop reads CASSPRGRGDEKLFF. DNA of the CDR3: TGCGCCAGCAGCCCCCGCGGGCGGGGTGATGAAAAACTGTTTTTT.

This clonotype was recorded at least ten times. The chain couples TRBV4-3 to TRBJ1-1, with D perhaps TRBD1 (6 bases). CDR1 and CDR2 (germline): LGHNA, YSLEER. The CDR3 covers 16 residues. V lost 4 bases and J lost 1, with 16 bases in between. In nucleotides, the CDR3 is TGCGCCAGCAGCCGACGATTTAACAGGGAGAACACTGAAGCTTTCTTT. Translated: CASSRRFNRENTEAFF.

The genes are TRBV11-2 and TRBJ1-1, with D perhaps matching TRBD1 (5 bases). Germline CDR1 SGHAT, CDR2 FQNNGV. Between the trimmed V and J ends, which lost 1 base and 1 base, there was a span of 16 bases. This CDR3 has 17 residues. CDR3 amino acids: CASSLVGSWGPNTEAFF. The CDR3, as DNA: TGTGCCAGCAGCTTAGTCGGTTCGTGGGGACCGAACACTGAAGCTTTCTTT.

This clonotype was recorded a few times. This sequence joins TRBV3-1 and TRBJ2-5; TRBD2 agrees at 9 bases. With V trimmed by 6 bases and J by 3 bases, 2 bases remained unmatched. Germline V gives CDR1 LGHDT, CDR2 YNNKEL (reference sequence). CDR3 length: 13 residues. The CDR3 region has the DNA TGTGCCAGCAGACGACTAGCGGAAGAGACCCAGTACTTC. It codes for CASRRLAEETQYF.

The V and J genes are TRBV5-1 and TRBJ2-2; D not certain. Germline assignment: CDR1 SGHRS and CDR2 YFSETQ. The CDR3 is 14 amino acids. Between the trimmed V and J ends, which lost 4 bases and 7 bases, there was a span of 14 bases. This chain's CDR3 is CASSPILGHGELFF. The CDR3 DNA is TGCGCCAGCAGCCCGATCCTAGGCCACGGGGAGCTGTTTTTT.

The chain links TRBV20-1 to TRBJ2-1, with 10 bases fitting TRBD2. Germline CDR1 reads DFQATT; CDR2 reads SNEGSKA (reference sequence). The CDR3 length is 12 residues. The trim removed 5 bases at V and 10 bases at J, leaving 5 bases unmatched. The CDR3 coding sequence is TGCAGTGCTCGAGCGGGGGGGTGGGAGCAGTTCTTC. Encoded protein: CSARAGGWEQFF.

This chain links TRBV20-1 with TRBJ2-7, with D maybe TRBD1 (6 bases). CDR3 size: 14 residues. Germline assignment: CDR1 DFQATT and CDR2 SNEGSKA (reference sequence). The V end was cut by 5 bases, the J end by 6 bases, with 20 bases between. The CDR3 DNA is TGCAGTGCTTATCGACGCAGGGGTTCTGGCGAGCAGTACTTC. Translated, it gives CSAYRRRGSGEQYF.

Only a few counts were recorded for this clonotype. This CDR3 reads CASSLGFSNTGELFF. As DNA, the CDR3 is TGTGCCAGCAGCTTGGGGTTTTCGAACACCGGGGAGCTGTTTTTT. The V and J genes are TRBV5-5 and TRBJ2-2; D unclear. Trimming took off 0 bases at V and 0 bases at J, with 6 bases between the two ends. Looked up from germline, CDR1 is SGHKS and CDR2 is YYEKEE (reference sequence). The CDR3 has 15 residues.

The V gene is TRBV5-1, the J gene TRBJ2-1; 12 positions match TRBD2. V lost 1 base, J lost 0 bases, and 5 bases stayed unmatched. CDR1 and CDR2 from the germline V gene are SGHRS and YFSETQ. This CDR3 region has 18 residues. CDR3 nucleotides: TGCGCCAGCAGCTTGAATCTAGCGGGGGGGTCCTCCTACAATGAGCAGTTCTTC. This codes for CASSLNLAGGSSYNEQFF. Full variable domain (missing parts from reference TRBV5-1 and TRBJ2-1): KAGVTQTPRYLIKTRGQQVTLSCSPISGHRSVSWYQQTPGQGLQFLFEYFSETQRNKGNFPGRFSGRQFSNSRSEMNVSTLELGDSALYLCASSLNLAGGSSYNEQFFGPGTRLTVL.

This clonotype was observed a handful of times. The CDR3 bases are TGTGCCAGCAGTGTGGTGCAGAACCAAGGGCACACGCAGTATTTT. Translated, it gives CASSVVQNQGHTQYF. V is TRBV6-1 and J is TRBJ2-3; D is uncertain. From germline, CDR1 is MNHNS and CDR2 SASEGT. This CDR3 spans 15 amino acids. Trimming left V 4 bases short and J 9 bases short, with 20 bases between.

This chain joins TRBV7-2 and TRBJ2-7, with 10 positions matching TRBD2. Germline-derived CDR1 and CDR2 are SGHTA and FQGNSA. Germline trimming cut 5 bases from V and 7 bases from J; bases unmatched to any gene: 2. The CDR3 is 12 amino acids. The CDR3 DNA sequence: TGTGCCAGCAGCCTGACTAGCGGGGAGCAGTACTTC. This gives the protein CASSLTSGEQYF.

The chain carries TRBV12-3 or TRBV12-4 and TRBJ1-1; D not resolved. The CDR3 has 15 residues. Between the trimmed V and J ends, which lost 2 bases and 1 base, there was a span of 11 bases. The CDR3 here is CASSLSWAGNTEAFF. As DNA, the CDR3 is TGTGCCAGCAGTTTAAGTTGGGCAGGGAACACTGAAGCTTTCTTT.

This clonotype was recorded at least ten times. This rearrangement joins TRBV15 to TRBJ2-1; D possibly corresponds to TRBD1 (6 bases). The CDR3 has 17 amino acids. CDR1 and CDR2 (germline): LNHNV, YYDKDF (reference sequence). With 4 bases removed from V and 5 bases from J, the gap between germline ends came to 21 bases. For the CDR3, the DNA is TGTGCCACCAGCACTCCTCCAGGGGCTAGCTGGGACAATGAGCAGTTCTTC. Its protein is CATSTPPGASWDNEQFF.